This T cell receptor (beta chain) was identified in a study of early T cells in non-severe SARS-CoV-2 infection. Each CDR3 protein is one row after TCRdb ran MiXCR on the 5' RACE reads. The sample contains tens of thousands of distinct CDR3 sequences, roughly 13% of which appear only once. This clonotype occurred once. This CDR3 contains 16 residues. V lost 1 base to trimming and J lost 2 bases, with 15 bases between them. The germline gives CDR1 SGHAT, CDR2 FQNNGV. The chain links TRBV11-2 to TRBJ2-7; D not resolved. The specimen sequenced was whole blood. This clonotype originated in an adult who was a healthcare worker with PCR-confirmed SARS-CoV-2 infection or an uninfected control (not recorded which). The CDR3 reads CASSLASGPRTYEQYF. CDR3 nucleotide sequence: TGTGCCAGCAGCTTAGCATCCGGGCCGCGAACCTACGAGCAGTACTTC.